The source of this TCR beta chain is a study of spatial heterogeneity in lung cancer. Findings and caveats of the study: Resection blood, more than follow-up blood, showed ubiquitous expanded tumor TCRs.

Sample time point: sample taken at primary tumor resection. Patients with untreated early-stage non-small cell lung cancer, numbering 72, were the donors. Whole RNA obtained from tumor, nontumor lung or frozen PBMC underwent sequencing without sorting. The CDR3 totals 12 residues. Trimming pared 2 bases from V and 10 bases from J, leaving 11 bases between. As to this clonotype: Its antigen is as yet unknown.

TCRdb called the 5' RACE reads again in MiXCR, with one record for every CDR3 protein. This table has about 38,000 distinct CDR3 sequences, around 5.2% appearing once. The specimen comprised PBMCs, sampled at surgery. The V and J genes are TRBV12-3 or TRBV12-4 and TRBJ1-2; D perhaps matches TRBD1 (6 bases). This sequence originates from a female donor with early-stage non-small cell lung cancer. The CDR3 protein is CASSLSTGYYTF. DNA for the CDR3: TGTGCCAGCAGTTTATCCACAGGGTACTACACCTTC.